Listed here are 14 T cell receptor beta chains from one sample, sequenced in a study of breast tumors, draining lymph nodes, adjacent tissues. Samples came from axillary lymph nodes draining the breast cancer. TCRdb passed the multiplex PCR reads through MiXCR, listing each CDR3 protein once. Of about 110,000 distinct CDR3 sequences detected, roughly 33% appear once; the ten largest clones hold approximately 5%. Sequenced input: axillary lymph node tissue. These TCRs come from a female donor with breast cancer. Some clones in this sample may be carry-over from other donors' samples.

To note about this clonotype: Possible read error: a much larger clone is one base away. The rearrangement uses TRBV5-4 and TRBJ2-3; D perhaps matches TRBD1 (5 bases). CDR1 SGHNT and CDR2 YYREEE come from the germline V gene (reference sequence). The V gene lost 2 bases and the J gene lost 2 bases, with 9 bases spanning the gap. The CDR3 has 14 residues. CDR3 bases: TGTGCCAGCAGCTTAAAAGGGGCCACAGATACGCAGTATTTT. It encodes CASSLKGATDTQYF.

As for this clonotype: Mismatch with germline at one junction end may stem from a read error. The chain combines TRBV7-9 with TRBJ1-1, with D perhaps matching TRBD1 (5 bases). The CDR3 has 11 residues. Germline CDR1 reads SEHNR; CDR2 reads FQNEAQ (reference sequence). Written as DNA, the CDR3 is TGTGCCAGCAGCTTAGCGTTTACGGGACGTTGG. Translation: CASSLAFTGRW.

The table lists this clonotype with many counts. The V and J genes are TRBV30 and TRBJ2-3; D is undetermined. The ends were cut back, 8 bases at V and 3 bases at J, with 12 bases in the middle. CDR3 length: 12 residues. CDR1 and CDR2 from the germline V gene are GTSNPN and SVGIG (reference sequence). This CDR3 is CAQTLGTDTQYF. The CDR3 bases are TGTGCCCAAACCCTTGGGACAGATACGCAGTATTTT.

In its sample, this clonotype was seen many times. The CDR3 region has the DNA TGTGCCAGTAGTTCCGGGGGGGTGGAGACCCAGTACTTC. It specifies CASSSGGVETQYF. The chain combines TRBV19 with TRBJ2-5, with 8 bases matching TRBD2. There are 13 residues in the CDR3. Germline lookup yields CDR1 LNHDA and CDR2 SQIVND (reference sequence). The V segment lost 5 bases and the J segment 5 bases; nucleotides outside the gene matches: 4.

This clonotype was counted ten times or more. The CDR3 coding sequence is TGTGCCAGCAGTCGAAGGACAGGGGTTTGGAGCTCTGGAAACACCATATATTTT. As protein: CASSRRTGVWSSGNTIYF. The genes are TRBV6-5 and TRBJ1-3, with 9 bases that match TRBD1. The CDR3 is 18 amino acids. Per germline, CDR1 MNHEY and CDR2 SVGAGI. Losses at the gene ends were 5 bases for V and 0 bases for J; bases not matched to a gene: 11.

Only a few counts were recorded for this clonotype. The chain uses TRBV5-6 and TRBJ1-1; D possibly corresponds to TRBD1 (6 bases). CDR1 SGHDT and CDR2 YYEEEE come from the germline V gene. This CDR3 is built from 15 residues. Trimming took off 4 bases at V and 1 base at J, with 14 bases between the two ends. The CDR3 is CASSNPGHKNTEAFF. CDR3 nucleotide sequence: TGTGCCAGCAGCAACCCGGGACACAAGAACACTGAAGCTTTCTTT.

Turning to this clonotype: Mismatch with germline at one junction end may stem from a read error. J is TRBJ2-7 and V is TRBV29-1, with D possibly matching TRBD1 (6 bases). The CDR3 length is 12 residues. Germline V gives CDR1 SQVTM, CDR2 ANQGSEA. The DNA of the CDR3 is TGCGGCGTTTGGGACACCCCCTACGAGCAGTACTTC. It is translated as CGVWDTPYEQYF.

There are many counts of this clonotype. The genes are TRBV20-1 and TRBJ2-2, with D tentatively TRBD2 (5 bases). Trimming took 0 bases from V and 1 from J, leaving 9 bases between them. There are 15 residues in the CDR3. The germline V gene has CDR1 DFQATT and CDR2 SNEGSKA (reference sequence). This chain's CDR3 is CSAREPAGNTGELFF. CDR3 nucleotide sequence: TGCAGTGCTAGAGAACCTGCGGGGAACACCGGGGAGCTGTTTTTT.

This chain links TRBV20-1 with TRBJ1-6, with D uncertain. The CDR3 has 13 residues. The germline gives CDR1 DFQATT, CDR2 SNEGSKA (reference sequence). The ends were cut back, 3 bases at V and 11 bases at J, with 14 bases in the middle. For the CDR3, the DNA is TGCAGTGCTAGCCCGATAGGCAGCGCACCCCTCCACTTT. It is translated as CSASPIGSAPLHF.

Ten or more counts support this clonotype. The rearrangement links TRBV12-3 or TRBV12-4 to TRBJ1-3; the D gene is possibly TRBD1 (5 bases). Trimming took 1 base from V and 3 from J, leaving 13 bases between them. There are 16 residues in the CDR3. The CDR3 region is CASSLDSGWGGNTIYF. Written as DNA, the CDR3 is TGTGCCAGCAGTTTAGATTCAGGGTGGGGTGGAAACACCATATATTTT.

With regard to this clonotype: At one end, the junction sequence differs from germline, possibly due to a read error. V and J are TRBV2 and TRBJ2-5, with a possible D match to TRBD1 (5 bases). The germline CDR1 and CDR2 sequences are SNHLY and FYNNEI. The CDR3 spans 15 residues. In DNA, the CDR3 is TGTGCCAGCACCGACCAGGGTATAAGACGAGAGGCCCAGTACTTC. This codes for CASTDQGIRREAQYF.

This clonotype was found many times. This chain joins TRBV6-4 and TRBJ2-5, with D tentatively TRBD1 or TRBD2 (5 bases each). The V gene's germline CDR1 is MRHNA and CDR2 SNTAGT. The V and J ends lost 0 bases and 6 bases respectively, with 17 bases between them. The CDR3 has 16 residues. Written as DNA, the CDR3 is TGTGCCAGCAGTGACTCGGGACGGAACTTAACTAAGACCCAGTACTTC. Residues: CASSDSGRNLTKTQYF.

This clonotype was recorded many times. This chain joins TRBV2 and TRBJ2-7, with 9 positions matching TRBD1. Germline CDR1 and CDR2: SNHLY and FYNNEI. V was pared by 4 bases and J by 4 bases, with 5 bases of the junction left unmatched. CDR3 length: 14 amino acids. The CDR3 is CASSAGTGIYEQYF. Written as DNA, the CDR3 is TGTGCCAGCAGTGCGGGGACAGGGATTTACGAGCAGTACTTC.

This clonotype appeared many times. The V call is TRBV7-2, the J call TRBJ2-1, with D unresolved. Germline loops: CDR1 SGHTA, CDR2 FQGNSA. Between the trimmed V and J ends, which lost 5 bases and 9 bases, there was a span of 11 bases. CDR3 length: 12 residues. In DNA, the CDR3 is TGTGCCAGCAGCACCATGTACGGTGAGCAGTTCTTC. Amino acid sequence: CASSTMYGEQFF. Variable domain in full (rest from reference TRBV7-2 and TRBJ2-1): GAGVSQSPSNKVTEKGKDVELRCDPISGHTALYWYRQSLGQGLEFLIYFQGNSAPDKSGLPSDRFSAERTGGSVSTLTIQRTQQEDSAVYLCASSTMYGEQFFGPGTRLTVL.